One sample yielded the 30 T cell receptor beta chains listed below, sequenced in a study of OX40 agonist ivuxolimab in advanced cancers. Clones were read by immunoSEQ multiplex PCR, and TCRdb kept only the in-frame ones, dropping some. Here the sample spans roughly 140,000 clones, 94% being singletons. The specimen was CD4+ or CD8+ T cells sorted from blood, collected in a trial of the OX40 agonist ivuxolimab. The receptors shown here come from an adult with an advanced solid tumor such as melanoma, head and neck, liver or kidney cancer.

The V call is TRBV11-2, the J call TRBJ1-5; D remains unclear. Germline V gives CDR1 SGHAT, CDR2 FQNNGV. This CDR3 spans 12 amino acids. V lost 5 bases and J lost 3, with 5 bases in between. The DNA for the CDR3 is TGTGCCAGCAGCCAGGTCAATCAGCCCCAGCATTTT. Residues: CASSQVNQPQHF.

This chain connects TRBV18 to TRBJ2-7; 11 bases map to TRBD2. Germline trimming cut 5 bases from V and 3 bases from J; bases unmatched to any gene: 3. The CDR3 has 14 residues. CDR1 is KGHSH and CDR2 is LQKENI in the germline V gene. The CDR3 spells CASSETSGSYEQYF. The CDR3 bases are TGTGCCAGCTCAGAAACTAGCGGGAGCTACGAGCAGTACTTC.

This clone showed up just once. The CDR3 coding sequence is TGTGCCAGCACCCAAGATCCGGCATATTCACCCCTCCACTTT. The encoded protein is CASTQDPAYSPLHF. The chain couples TRBV6-5 to TRBJ1-6; D call uncertain. This CDR3 has 14 amino acids. Germline CDR1 reads MNHEY; CDR2 reads SVGAGI. Trimming took 7 bases from V and 8 from J, leaving 15 bases between them.

The chain's CDR3 is CASRIGVTDTQYF. As DNA, the CDR3 is TGTGCCAGCAGAATTGGGGTCACAGATACGCAGTATTTT. V usage is TRBV6-6 and J usage is TRBJ2-3; no clear D. Germline V gives CDR1 MNHNY, CDR2 SVGAGI (reference sequence). The CDR3 sequence is 13 residues long. The V end was cut by 6 bases, the J end by 2 bases, with 9 bases between.

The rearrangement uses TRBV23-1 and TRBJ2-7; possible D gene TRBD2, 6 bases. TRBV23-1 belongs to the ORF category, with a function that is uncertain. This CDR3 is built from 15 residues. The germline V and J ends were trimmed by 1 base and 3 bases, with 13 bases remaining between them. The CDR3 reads CASSQLGQGGYEQYF. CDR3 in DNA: TGCGCCAGCAGTCAATTAGGCCAGGGAGGCTACGAGCAGTACTTC.

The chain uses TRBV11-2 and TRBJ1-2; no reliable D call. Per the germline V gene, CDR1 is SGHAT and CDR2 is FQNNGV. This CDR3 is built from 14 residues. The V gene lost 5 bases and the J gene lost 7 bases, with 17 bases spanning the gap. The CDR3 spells CASSILLGSAGYTF. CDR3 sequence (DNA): TGTGCCAGCAGCATCCTTCTTGGTTCCGCTGGCTACACCTTC. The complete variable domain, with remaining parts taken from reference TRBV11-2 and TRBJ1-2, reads EAGVAQSPRYKIIEKRQSVAFWCNPISGHATLYWYQQILGQGPKLLIQFQNNGVVDDSQLPKDRFSAERLKGVDSTLKIQPAKLEDSAVYLCASSILLGSAGYTFGSGTRLTVV.

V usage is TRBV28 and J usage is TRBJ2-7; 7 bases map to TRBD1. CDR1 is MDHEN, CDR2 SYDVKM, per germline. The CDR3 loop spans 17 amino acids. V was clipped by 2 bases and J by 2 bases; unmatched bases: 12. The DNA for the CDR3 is TGTGCCAGCAGTTTAATCATTACGGGACAGCTTACCTACGAGCAGTACTTC. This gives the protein CASSLIITGQLTYEQYF.

CDR3 DNA sequence: TGTGCCAGCAGTTTAGGGGGACAACGTGACAGGGCTAACTATGGCTACACCTTC. It translates to CASSLGGQRDRANYGYTF. This sequence joins TRBV27 and TRBJ1-2; 7 nucleotides align to TRBD1. Trimming took 2 bases from V and 0 from J; bases not matched to a gene: 12. This CDR3 is 18 amino acids long. Germline-derived CDR1 and CDR2 are MNHEY and SMNVEV (reference sequence).

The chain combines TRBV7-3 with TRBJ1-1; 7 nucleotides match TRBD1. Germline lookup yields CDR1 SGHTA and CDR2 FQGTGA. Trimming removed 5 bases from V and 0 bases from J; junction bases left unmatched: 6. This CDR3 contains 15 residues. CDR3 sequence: CASSPEQGMNTEAFF. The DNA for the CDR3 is TGTGCCAGCAGCCCGGAACAGGGGATGAACACTGAAGCTTTCTTT.

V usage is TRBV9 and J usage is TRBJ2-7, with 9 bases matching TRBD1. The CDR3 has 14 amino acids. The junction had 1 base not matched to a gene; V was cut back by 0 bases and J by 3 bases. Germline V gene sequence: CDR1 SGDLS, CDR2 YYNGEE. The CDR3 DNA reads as TGTGCCAGCAGCGTAGGGGACAGGGTCTACGAGCAGTACTTC. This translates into CASSVGDRVYEQYF.

The CDR3, as DNA: TGCAGCGTTGAAGATCTGGGGGGGAACTCCTACGAGCAGTACTTC. Translated, it gives CSVEDLGGNSYEQYF. This chain uses TRBV29-1 with TRBJ2-7; 7 nucleotides match TRBD2. Germline V gene sequence: CDR1 SQVTM, CDR2 ANQGSEA. The CDR3 runs 15 residues. V trimming: 0 bases; J trimming: 0 bases; junction bases outside the gene matches: 5.

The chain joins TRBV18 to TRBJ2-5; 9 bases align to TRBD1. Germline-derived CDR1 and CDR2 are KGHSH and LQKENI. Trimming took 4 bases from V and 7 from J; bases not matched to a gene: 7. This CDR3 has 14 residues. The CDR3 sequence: CASSLGQGRATQYF. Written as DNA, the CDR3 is TGTGCCAGCTCACTCGGACAGGGGAGGGCGACCCAGTACTTC.

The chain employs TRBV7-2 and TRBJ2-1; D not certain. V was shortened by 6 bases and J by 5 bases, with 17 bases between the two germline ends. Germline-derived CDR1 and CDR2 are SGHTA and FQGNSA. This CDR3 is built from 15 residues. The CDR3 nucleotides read TGTGCCAGCAGGCCCCCGGGTCACGAGGACAATGAGCAGTTCTTC. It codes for CASRPPGHEDNEQFF.

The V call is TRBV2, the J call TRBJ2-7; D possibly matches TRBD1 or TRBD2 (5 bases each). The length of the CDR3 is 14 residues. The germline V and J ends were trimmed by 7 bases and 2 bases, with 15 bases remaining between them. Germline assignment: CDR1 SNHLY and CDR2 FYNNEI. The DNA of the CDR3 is TGTGCCAGCAAGAAAGGGCAGGGACCCTACGAGCAGTACTTC. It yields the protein CASKKGQGPYEQYF.

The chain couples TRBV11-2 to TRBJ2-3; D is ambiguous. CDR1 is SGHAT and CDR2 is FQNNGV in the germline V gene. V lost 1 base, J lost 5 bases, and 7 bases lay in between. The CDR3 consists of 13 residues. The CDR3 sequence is CASSLGGRDTQYF. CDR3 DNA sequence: TGTGCCAGCAGCTTAGGCGGAAGAGATACGCAGTATTTT.

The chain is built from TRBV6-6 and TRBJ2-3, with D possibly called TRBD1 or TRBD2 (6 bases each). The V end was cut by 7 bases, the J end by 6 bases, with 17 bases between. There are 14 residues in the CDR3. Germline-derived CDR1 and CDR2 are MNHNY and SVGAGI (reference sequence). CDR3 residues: CASTRWGAGDTQYF. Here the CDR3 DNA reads TGTGCCAGCACCAGATGGGGGGCGGGGGATACGCAGTATTTT.

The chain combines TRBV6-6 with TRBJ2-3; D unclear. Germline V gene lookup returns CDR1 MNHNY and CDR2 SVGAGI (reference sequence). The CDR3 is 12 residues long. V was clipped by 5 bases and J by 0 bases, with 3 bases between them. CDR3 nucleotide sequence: TGTGCCAGCAGTCCTAGCACAGATACGCAGTATTTT. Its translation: CASSPSTDTQYF.

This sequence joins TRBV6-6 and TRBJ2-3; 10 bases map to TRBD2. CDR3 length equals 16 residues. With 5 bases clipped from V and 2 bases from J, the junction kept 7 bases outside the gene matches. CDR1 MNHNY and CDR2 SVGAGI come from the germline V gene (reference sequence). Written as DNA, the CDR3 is TGTGCCAGCAGTCCCAGGACTAGCGGACTCACAGATACGCAGTATTTT. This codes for CASSPRTSGLTDTQYF.

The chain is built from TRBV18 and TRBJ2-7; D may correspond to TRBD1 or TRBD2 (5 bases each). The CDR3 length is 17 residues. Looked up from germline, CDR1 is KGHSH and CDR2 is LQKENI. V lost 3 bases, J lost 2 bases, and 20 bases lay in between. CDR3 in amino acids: CASSPTSPGRMPYEQYF. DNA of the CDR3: TGTGCCAGCTCACCGACCTCTCCGGGACGGATGCCCTACGAGCAGTACTTC.

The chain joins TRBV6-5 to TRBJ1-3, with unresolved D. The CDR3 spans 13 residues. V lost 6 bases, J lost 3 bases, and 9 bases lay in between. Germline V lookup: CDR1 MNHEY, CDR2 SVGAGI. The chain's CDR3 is CASRRTVGNTIYF. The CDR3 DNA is TGTGCCAGCAGACGGACGGTTGGAAACACCATATATTTT.

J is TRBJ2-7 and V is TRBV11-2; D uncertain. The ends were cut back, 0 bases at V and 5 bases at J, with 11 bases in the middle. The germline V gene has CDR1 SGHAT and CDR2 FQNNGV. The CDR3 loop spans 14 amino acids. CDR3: CASSLDVTSHEQYF. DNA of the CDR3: TGTGCCAGCAGCTTAGATGTGACGAGCCACGAGCAGTACTTC.

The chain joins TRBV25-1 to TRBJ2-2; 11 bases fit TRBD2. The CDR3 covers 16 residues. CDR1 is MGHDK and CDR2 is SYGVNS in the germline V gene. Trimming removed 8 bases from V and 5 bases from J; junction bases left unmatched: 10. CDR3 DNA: TGTGCCAGCGAACCGCGACTAGCGGGGAATACCGGGGAGCTGTTTTTT. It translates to CASEPRLAGNTGELFF.

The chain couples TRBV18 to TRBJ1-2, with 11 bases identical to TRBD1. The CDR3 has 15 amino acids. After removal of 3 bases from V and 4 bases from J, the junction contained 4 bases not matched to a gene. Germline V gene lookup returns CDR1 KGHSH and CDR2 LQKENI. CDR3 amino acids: CASSPGQGDLYGYTF. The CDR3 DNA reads TGTGCCAGCTCACCGGGACAGGGGGATCTCTATGGCTACACCTTC.

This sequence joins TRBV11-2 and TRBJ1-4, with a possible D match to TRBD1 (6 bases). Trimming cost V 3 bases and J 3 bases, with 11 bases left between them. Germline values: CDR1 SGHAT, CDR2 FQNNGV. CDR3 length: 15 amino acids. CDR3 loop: CASSFGGRSNEKLFF. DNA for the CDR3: TGTGCCAGCAGCTTCGGGGGCAGGTCTAATGAAAAACTGTTTTTT.

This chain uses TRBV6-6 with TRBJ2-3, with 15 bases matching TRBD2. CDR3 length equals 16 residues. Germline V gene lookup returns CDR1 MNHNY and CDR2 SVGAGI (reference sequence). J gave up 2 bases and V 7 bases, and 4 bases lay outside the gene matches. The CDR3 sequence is CASTGLAGGLTDTQYF. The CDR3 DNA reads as TGTGCCAGCACTGGACTAGCGGGAGGGCTCACAGATACGCAGTATTTT.

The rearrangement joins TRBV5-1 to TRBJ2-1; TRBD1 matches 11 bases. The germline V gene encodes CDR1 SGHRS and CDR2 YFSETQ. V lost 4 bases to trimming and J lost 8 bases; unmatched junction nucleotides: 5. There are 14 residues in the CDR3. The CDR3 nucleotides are TGCGCCAGCAGCCTGGGACAGGGGGTCCATGAGCAGTTCTTC. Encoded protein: CASSLGQGVHEQFF.

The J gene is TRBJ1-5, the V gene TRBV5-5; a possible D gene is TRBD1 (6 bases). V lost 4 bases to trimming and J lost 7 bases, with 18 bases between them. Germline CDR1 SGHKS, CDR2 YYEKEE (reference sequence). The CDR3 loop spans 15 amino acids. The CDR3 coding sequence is TGTGCCAGCAGCCCTGGAAGATCGGGGGGCCAGCCCCAGCATTTT. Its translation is CASSPGRSGGQPQHF.

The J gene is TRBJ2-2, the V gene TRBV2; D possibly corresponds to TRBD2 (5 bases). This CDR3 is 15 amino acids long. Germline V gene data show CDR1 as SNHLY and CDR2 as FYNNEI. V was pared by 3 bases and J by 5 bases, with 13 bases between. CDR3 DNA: TGTGCCAGCAGTGAGGGTGGTGGAGGTACCGGGGAGCTGTTTTTT. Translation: CASSEGGGGTGELFF.

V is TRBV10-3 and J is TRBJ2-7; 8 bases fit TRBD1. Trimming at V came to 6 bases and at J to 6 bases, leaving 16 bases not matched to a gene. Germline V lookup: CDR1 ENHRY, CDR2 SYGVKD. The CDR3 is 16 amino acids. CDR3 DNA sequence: TGTGCCATCAGAGCATCTCCGGGACAGGACTTCTCCGAGCAGTACTTC. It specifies CAIRASPGQDFSEQYF.

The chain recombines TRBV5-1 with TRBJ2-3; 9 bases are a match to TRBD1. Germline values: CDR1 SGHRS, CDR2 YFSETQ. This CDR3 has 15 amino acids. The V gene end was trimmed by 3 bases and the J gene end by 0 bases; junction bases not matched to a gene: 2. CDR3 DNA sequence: TGCGCCAGCAGCTGGGGGACAGGGAGCACAGATACGCAGTATTTT. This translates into CASSWGTGSTDTQYF.